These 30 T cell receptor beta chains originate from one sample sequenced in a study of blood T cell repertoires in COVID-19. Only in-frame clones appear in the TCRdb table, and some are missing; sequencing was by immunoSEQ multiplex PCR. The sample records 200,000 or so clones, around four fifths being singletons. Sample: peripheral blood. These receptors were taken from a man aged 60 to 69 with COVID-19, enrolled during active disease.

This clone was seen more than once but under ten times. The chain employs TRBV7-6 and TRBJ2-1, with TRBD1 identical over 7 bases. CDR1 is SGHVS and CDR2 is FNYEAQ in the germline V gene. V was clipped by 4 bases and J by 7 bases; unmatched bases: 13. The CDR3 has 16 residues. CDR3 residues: CASSSRQETGNNEQFF. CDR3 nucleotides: TGTGCCAGCAGCTCCCGGCAAGAGACAGGGAATAATGAGCAGTTCTTC.

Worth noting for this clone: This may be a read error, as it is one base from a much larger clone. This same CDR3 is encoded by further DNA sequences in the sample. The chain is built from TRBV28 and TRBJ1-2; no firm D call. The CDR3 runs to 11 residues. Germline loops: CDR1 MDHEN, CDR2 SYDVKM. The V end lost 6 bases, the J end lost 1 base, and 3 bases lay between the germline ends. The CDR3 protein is CASSLNYGYTF. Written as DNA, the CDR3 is TGTGCCAGCAGCCTTAACTATGGCTACACCTTC.

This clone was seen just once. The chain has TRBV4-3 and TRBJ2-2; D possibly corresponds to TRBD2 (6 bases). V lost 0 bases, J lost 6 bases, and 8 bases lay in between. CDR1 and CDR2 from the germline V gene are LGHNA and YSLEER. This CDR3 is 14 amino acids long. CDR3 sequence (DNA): TGCGCCAGCAGCCAAGATTCGGGGGCCGGGGAGCTGTTTTTT. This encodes CASSQDSGAGELFF.

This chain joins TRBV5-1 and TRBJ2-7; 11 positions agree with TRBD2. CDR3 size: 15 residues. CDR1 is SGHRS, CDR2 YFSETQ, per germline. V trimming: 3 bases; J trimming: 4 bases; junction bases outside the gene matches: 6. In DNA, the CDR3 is TGCGCCAGCAGCTCCCCTAGCGGGAGGAAGTACGAGCAGTACTTC. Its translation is CASSSPSGRKYEQYF.

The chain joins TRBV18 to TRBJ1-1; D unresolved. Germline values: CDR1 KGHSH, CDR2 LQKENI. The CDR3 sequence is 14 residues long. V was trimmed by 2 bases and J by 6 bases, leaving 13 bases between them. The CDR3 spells CASSPARVIAEAFF. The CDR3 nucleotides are TGTGCCAGCTCACCAGCGCGGGTCATCGCTGAAGCTTTCTTT.

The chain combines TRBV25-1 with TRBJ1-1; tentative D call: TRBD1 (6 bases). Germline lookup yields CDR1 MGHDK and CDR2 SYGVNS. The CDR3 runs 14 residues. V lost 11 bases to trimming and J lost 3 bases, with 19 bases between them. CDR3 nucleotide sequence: TGTGCCGGCGATATCACAGGGATCGACACTGAAGCTTTCTTT. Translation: CAGDITGIDTEAFF.

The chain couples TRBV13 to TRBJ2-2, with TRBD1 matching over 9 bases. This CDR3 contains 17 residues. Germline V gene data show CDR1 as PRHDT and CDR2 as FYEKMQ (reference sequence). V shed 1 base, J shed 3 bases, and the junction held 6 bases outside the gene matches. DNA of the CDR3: TGTGCCAGCAGCTTAGCGGGACAGGGAGGCGACACCGGGGAGCTGTTTTTT. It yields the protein CASSLAGQGGDTGELFF. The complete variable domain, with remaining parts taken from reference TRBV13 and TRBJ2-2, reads AAGVIQSPRHLIKEKRETATLKCYPIPRHDTVYWYQQGPGQDPQFLISFYEKMQSDKGSIPDRFSAQQFSDYHSELNMSSLELGDSALYFCASSLAGQGGDTGELFFGEGSRLTVL.

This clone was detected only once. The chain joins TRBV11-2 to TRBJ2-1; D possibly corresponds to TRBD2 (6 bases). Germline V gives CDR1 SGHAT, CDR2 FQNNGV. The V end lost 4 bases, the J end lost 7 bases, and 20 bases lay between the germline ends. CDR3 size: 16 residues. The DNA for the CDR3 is TGTGCCAGCAGCTCCCGAGTCGGGGGATTAGAGAATGAGCAGTTCTTC. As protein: CASSSRVGGLENEQFF.

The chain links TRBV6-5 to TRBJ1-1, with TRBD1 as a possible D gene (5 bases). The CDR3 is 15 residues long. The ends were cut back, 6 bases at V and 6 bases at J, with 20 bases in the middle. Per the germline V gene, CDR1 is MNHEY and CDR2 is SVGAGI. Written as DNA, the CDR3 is TGTGCCAGCAGACCGAGCCCGGGGGAAATCTCTGAAGCTTTCTTT. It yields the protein CASRPSPGEISEAFF.

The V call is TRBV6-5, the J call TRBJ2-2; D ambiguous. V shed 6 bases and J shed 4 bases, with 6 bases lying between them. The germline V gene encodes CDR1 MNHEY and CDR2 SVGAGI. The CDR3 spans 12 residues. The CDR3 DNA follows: TGTGCCAGCAGCCCGAGCACCGGGGAGCTGTTTTTT. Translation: CASSPSTGELFF.

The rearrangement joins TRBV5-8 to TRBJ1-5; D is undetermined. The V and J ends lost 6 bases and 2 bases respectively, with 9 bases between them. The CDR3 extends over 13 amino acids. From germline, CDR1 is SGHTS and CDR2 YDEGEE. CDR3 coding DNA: TGTGCCAGCACCAGGCCCGGCAATCAGCCCCAGCATTTT. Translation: CASTRPGNQPQHF.

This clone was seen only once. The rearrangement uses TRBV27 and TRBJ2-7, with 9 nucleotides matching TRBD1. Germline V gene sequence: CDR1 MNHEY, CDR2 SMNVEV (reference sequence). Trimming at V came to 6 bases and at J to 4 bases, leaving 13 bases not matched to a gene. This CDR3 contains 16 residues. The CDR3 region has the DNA TGTGCCAGCAGCCCCTCCCCGGGACAGGGAGAATACGAGCAGTACTTC. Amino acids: CASSPSPGQGEYEQYF.

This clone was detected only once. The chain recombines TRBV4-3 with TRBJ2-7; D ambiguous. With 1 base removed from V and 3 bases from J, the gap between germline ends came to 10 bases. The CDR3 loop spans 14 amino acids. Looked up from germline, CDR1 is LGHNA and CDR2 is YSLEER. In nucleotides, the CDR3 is TGCGCCAGCAGCCAAGTAATACAGAGCTACGAGCAGTACTTC. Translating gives CASSQVIQSYEQYF.

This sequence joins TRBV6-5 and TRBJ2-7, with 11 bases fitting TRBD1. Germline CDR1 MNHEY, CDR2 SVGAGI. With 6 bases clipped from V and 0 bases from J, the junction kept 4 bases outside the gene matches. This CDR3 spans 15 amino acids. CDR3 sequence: CASSRTGGISYEQYF. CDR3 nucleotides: TGTGCCAGCAGCCGGACAGGGGGCATCTCCTACGAGCAGTACTTC.

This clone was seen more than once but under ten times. DNA for the CDR3: TGTGCCAGCAGCCAAGGCTGGGGGCAAGGAAACACCATATATTTT. Amino acids: CASSQGWGQGNTIYF. The J gene is TRBJ1-3, the V gene TRBV3-1 (or the pseudogene TRBV3-2); D might be TRBD1 (6 bases). Trimming pared 1 base from V and 4 bases from J, leaving 11 bases between. The CDR3 is 15 residues long. CDR1 and CDR2 from the germline V gene are LGHDT and YNNKEL (reference sequence).

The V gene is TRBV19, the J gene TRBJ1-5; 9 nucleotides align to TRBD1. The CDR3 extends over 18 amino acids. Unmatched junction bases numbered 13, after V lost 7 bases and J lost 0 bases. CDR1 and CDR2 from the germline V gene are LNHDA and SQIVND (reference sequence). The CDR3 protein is CASTDDWTGDFSNQPQHF. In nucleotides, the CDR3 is TGTGCCAGTACCGACGATTGGACAGGGGACTTTAGCAATCAGCCCCAGCATTTT.

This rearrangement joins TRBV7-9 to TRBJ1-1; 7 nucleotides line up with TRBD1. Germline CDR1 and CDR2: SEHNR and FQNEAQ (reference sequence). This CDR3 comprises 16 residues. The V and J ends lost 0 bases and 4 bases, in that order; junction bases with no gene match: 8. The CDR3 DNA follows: TGTGCCAGCAGCTTAGCGAAGGGGGCTATTGGCACTGAAGCTTTCTTT. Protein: CASSLAKGAIGTEAFF.

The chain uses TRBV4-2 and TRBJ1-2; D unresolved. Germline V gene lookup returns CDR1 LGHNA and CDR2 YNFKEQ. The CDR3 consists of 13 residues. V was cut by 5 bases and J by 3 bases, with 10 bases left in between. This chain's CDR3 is CASSSRVDYGYTF. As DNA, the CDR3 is TGTGCCAGCAGCTCCCGGGTAGACTATGGCTACACCTTC.

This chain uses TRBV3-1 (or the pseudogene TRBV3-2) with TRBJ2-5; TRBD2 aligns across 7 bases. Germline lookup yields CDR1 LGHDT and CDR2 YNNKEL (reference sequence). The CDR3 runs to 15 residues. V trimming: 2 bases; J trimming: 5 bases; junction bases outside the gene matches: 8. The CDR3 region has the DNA TGTGCCAGCAGCCAAAGTCATCGGGGAGGGGAGACCCAGTACTTC. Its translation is CASSQSHRGGETQYF.

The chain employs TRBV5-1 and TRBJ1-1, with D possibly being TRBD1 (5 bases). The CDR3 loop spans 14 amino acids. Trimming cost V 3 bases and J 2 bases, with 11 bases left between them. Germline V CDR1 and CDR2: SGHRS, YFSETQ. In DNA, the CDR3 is TGCGCCAGCAGCTGGGGGGGACCCAACACTGAAGCTTTCTTT. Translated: CASSWGGPNTEAFF. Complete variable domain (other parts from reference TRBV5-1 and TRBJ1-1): KAGVTQTPRYLIKTRGQQVTLSCSPISGHRSVSWYQQTPGQGLQFLFEYFSETQRNKGNFPGRFSGRQFSNSRSEMNVSTLELGDSALYLCASSWGGPNTEAFFGQGTRLTVV.

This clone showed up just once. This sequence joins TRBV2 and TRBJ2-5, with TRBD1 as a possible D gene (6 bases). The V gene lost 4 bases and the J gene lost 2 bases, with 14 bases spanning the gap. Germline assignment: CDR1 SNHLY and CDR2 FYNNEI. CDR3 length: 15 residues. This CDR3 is CASSGGQGRQETQYF. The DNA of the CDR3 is TGTGCCAGCAGTGGGGGGCAGGGAAGGCAAGAGACCCAGTACTTC.

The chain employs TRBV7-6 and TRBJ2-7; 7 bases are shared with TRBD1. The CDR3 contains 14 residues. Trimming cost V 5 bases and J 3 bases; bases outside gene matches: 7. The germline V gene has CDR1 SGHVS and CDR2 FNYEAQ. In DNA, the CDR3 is TGTGCCAGCAGCCGGACAGGTAACGGCTACGAGCAGTACTTC. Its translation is CASSRTGNGYEQYF.

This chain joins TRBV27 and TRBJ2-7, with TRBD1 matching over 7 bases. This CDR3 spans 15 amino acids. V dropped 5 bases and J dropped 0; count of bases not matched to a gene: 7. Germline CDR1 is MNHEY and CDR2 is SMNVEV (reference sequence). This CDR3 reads CASSHVTGPSYEQYF. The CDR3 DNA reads TGTGCCAGCAGTCACGTGACAGGGCCCTCCTACGAGCAGTACTTC.

The CDR3 loop reads CASSRTRGAGNTEAFF. CDR3 nucleotides: TGTGCCAGCAGCCGCACCCGGGGGGCGGGGAACACTGAAGCTTTCTTT. J is TRBJ1-1 and V is TRBV3-1 (or the pseudogene TRBV3-2), with a possible D match to TRBD1 (6 bases). Per germline, CDR1 LGHDT and CDR2 YNNKEL (reference sequence). The V end lost 4 bases, the J end lost 1 base, and 16 bases lay between the germline ends. The CDR3 is 16 amino acids.

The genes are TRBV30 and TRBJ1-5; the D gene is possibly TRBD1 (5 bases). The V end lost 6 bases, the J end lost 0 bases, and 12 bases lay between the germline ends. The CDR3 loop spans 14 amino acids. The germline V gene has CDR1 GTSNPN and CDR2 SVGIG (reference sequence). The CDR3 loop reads CACAGDNSNQPQHF. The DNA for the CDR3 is TGTGCCTGCGCGGGGGATAATAGCAATCAGCCCCAGCATTTT.

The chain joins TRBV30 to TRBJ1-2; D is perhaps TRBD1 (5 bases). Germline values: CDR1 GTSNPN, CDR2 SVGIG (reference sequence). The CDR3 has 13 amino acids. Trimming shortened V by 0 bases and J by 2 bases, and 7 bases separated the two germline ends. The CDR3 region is CAWSVRQNYGYTF. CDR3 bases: TGTGCCTGGAGTGTGAGACAGAACTATGGCTACACCTTC.

In DNA form, the CDR3 reads TGTGCCACCAGTGGCGGCTTGTACAATGAGCAGTTCTTC. It codes for CATSGGLYNEQFF. The chain has TRBV24-1 and TRBJ2-1; D unclear. Deletions cut 5 bases from V and 4 bases from J, with 8 bases between. Per germline, CDR1 KGHDR and CDR2 SFDVKD. The CDR3 length is 13 residues.

DNA for the CDR3: TGTGCCAGCAGCCAGCGACTAGCGGGGGGCACAGATACGCAGTATTTT. It is translated as CASSQRLAGGTDTQYF. The J gene is TRBJ2-3, the V gene TRBV5-4; 12 nucleotides agree with TRBD2. The germline gives CDR1 SGHNT, CDR2 YYREEE (reference sequence). V gave up 4 bases and J gave up 1 base; unmatched junction bases: 4. The CDR3 runs 16 residues.

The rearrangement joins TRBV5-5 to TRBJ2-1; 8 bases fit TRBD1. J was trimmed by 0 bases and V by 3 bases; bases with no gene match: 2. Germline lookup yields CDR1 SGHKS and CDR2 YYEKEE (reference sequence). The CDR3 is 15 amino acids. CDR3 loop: CASSYTGGSYNEQFF. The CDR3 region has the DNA TGTGCCAGCAGCTATACAGGGGGCTCCTACAATGAGCAGTTCTTC.

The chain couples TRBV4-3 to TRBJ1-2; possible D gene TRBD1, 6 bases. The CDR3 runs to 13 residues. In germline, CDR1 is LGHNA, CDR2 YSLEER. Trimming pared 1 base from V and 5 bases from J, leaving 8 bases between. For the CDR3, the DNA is TGCGCCAGCAGCCAAGTGGGGGCTTATGGCTACACCTTC. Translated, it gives CASSQVGAYGYTF.